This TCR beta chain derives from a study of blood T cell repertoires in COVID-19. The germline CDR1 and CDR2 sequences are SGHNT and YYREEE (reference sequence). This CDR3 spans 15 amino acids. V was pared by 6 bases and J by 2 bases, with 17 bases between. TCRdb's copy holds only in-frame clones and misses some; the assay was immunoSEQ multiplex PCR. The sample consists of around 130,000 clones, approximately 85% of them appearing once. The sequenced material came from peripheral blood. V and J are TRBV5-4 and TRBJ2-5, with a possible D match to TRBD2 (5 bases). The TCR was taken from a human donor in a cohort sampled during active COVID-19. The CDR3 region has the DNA TGTGCCAGCACCAATGCGGGCGTCGGACAAGAGACCCAGTACTTC. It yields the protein CASTNAGVGQETQYF.